This passage covers 30 T cell receptor beta chains from one sample sequenced in a study of blood T cells in healthy people across ages. For the second PCR, which ran for about 6 to 12 cycles, a sample-barcoded 5' primer and a J-beta primer mix were used. TCRdb reprocessed the 5' RACE reads via MiXCR and lists one record per CDR3 protein. Of about 1.1 million distinct CDR3 sequences listed, roughly two fifths are singletons. Input material: blood. These receptors were collected from a man between 18 and 35 years old in good health.

A few counts support this clonotype. The rearrangement joins TRBV12-5 to TRBJ1-4; TRBD1 matches at 8 bases. V was pared by 6 bases and J by 8 bases, with 8 bases of the junction left unmatched. The CDR3 consists of 14 residues. CDR1 LGHNT and CDR2 FRNRAP come from the germline V gene. The CDR3 DNA sequence: TGTGCTAGTGGACCCGGACAGGGAGGAGAAAAACTGTTTTTT. This gives the protein CASGPGQGGEKLFF.

This chain joins TRBV6-2 or TRBV6-3 and TRBJ2-1; 8 positions agree with TRBD2. This CDR3 comprises 19 residues. V was pared by 5 bases and J by 3 bases, with 18 bases of the junction left unmatched. From germline, CDR1 is MNHEY and CDR2 SVGEGT. CDR3 sequence (DNA): TGTGCCAGCAGTCCATCTCGTTTCACAGCGGGGGCCAGCTACAATGAGCAGTTCTTC. Translated, it gives CASSPSRFTAGASYNEQFF.

The chain recombines TRBV30 with TRBJ2-3; D unclear. V lost 0 bases to trimming and J lost 6 bases, with 4 bases between them. CDR1 and CDR2 (germline): GTSNPN, SVGIG (reference sequence). CDR3 size: 11 residues. The CDR3 DNA is TGTGCCTGGAGTGTCAGCGATACGCAGTATTTT. It translates to CAWSVSDTQYF.

As for this clonotype: An end of the junction does not agree with germline; a read error may underlie this. The rearrangement uses TRBV27 and TRBJ2-7; weak D call: TRBD1 (5 bases). The germline V gene encodes CDR1 MNHEY and CDR2 SMNVEV (reference sequence). The CDR3 is 14 residues long. CDR3 sequence: CAGSSRSGFYEQYF. The CDR3 DNA sequence: TGTGCCGGCAGTTCAAGATCAGGGTTTTACGAGCAGTACTTC.

The gene calls are TRBV6-4 and TRBJ2-1; 9 bases map to TRBD1. V trimming: 5 bases; J trimming: 0 bases; junction bases outside the gene matches: 14. Per the germline V gene, CDR1 is MRHNA and CDR2 is SNTAGT. The length of the CDR3 is 19 residues. The CDR3 bases are TGTGCCAGCAGTCCTGGACAGGGGCGCTCTTCGAGCTCCTACAATGAGCAGTTCTTC. It codes for CASSPGQGRSSSSYNEQFF.

The V and J genes are TRBV28 and TRBJ1-4; 8 positions agree with TRBD1. V lost 5 bases and J lost 6; bases outside the gene matches: 5. This CDR3 is 14 amino acids long. From germline, CDR1 is MDHEN and CDR2 SYDVKM. The CDR3 sequence is CASSRQGIDEKLFF. The DNA for the CDR3 is TGTGCCAGCAGTCGACAGGGGATCGATGAAAAACTGTTTTTT.

V usage is TRBV20-1 and J usage is TRBJ1-4; D is undetermined. Per germline, CDR1 DFQATT and CDR2 SNEGSKA (reference sequence). The length of the CDR3 is 16 residues. The V gene lost 0 bases and the J gene lost 2 bases, with 13 bases spanning the gap. CDR3 in amino acids: CSARDLPGRTNEKLFF. The CDR3 bases are TGCAGTGCTAGAGATCTGCCGGGGAGGACTAATGAAAAACTGTTTTTT.

V usage is TRBV20-1 and J usage is TRBJ2-1; the match to TRBD2 covers 8 bases. The CDR3 runs to 14 residues. Germline V gives CDR1 DFQATT, CDR2 SNEGSKA (reference sequence). With 3 bases clipped from V and 13 bases from J, the junction kept 14 bases outside the gene matches. CDR3 DNA sequence: TGCAGTGCTAGGGCGGCGGGGGGCCAAGAGACCCAGTTCTTC. This codes for CSARAAGGQETQFF.

The CDR3 here is CASSYLGPTLNTGELFF. The DNA for the CDR3 is TGTGCCAGCAGTTATCTGGGTCCCACTTTAAACACCGGGGAGCTGTTTTTT. The chain carries TRBV6-6 and TRBJ2-2; D is unresolved. Germline CDR1 MNHNY, CDR2 SVGAGI (reference sequence). This CDR3 region has 17 residues. The V end lost 3 bases, the J end lost 2 bases, and 16 bases lay between the germline ends.

This clonotype came up many times. The gene calls are TRBV12-3 or TRBV12-4 and TRBJ2-1, with D tentatively TRBD1 (7 bases). V was trimmed by 2 bases and J by 5 bases, leaving 16 bases between them. This CDR3 comprises 16 residues. The DNA for the CDR3 is TGTGCCAGCAGTTTACCCGGTGGCAGGGGGGACAATGAGCAGTTCTTC. Translating gives CASSLPGGRGDNEQFF.

Ten or more counts support this clonotype. The chain employs TRBV29-1 and TRBJ1-4, with unresolved D. V shed 6 bases and J shed 7 bases, with 9 bases lying between them. Germline CDR1 SQVTM, CDR2 ANQGSEA. The CDR3 contains 11 residues. CDR3 sequence (DNA): TGCAGCGTGCAACTGGGTGAAAAACTGTTTTTT. Encoded protein: CSVQLGEKLFF.

This chain connects TRBV3-1 to TRBJ1-1; D not certain. CDR3 length: 16 amino acids. The V end was cut by 0 bases, the J end by 0 bases, with 11 bases between. CDR1 is LGHDT and CDR2 is YNNKEL in the germline V gene (reference sequence). Here the CDR3 reads CASSQDPPDMNTEAFF. The CDR3 DNA reads TGTGCCAGCAGCCAAGACCCGCCAGACATGAACACTGAAGCTTTCTTT.

This clonotype was seen only a few times. This chain uses TRBV24-1 with TRBJ1-1; 10 bases are a match to TRBD1. Germline V CDR1 and CDR2: KGHDR, SFDVKD. V shed 7 bases and J 0 bases; nucleotides not matched to a gene: 4. The CDR3 totals 15 residues. CDR3 region: CATRGTGDMNTEAFF. The CDR3 DNA sequence: TGTGCCACCAGAGGGACAGGGGACATGAACACTGAAGCTTTCTTT.

This chain joins TRBV10-3 and TRBJ1-1; TRBD1 matches 7 bases. CDR1 ENHRY and CDR2 SYGVKD come from the germline V gene. V dropped 7 bases and J dropped 2; count of bases not matched to a gene: 10. The CDR3 totals 15 residues. CDR3 protein: CAITQNRGENTEAFF. The CDR3 nucleotides are TGTGCCATCACCCAAAACAGGGGCGAAAACACTGAAGCTTTCTTT.

On this clonotype: A much more abundant neighbour one base away suggests this may be a read error. The chain uses TRBV6-5 and TRBJ2-7; D might be TRBD2 (5 bases). The CDR3 is made up of 13 amino acids. Trimming removed 5 bases at V and 7 bases at J, with 15 bases between. Germline V gene data show CDR1 as MNHEY and CDR2 as SVGAGI. The CDR3, as DNA: TGTGCCAGCAGTCGGGAAACCTACAATGAGCAGTACTTC. As protein: CASSRETYNEQYF.

This rearrangement joins TRBV12-3 or TRBV12-4 to TRBJ2-1, with 8 bases that match TRBD2. This CDR3 contains 18 residues. J gave up 5 bases and V 5 bases, and 17 bases lay outside the gene matches. CDR3 protein: CASSKVPIQRESHNEQFF. In nucleotides, the CDR3 is TGTGCCAGCAGTAAAGTCCCTATTCAGCGGGAGTCACACAATGAGCAGTTCTTC.

The rearrangement joins TRBV4-2 to TRBJ2-3; the D is unclear. Germline CDR1 LGHNA, CDR2 YNFKEQ. Between the trimmed V and J ends, which lost 0 bases and 4 bases, there was a span of 20 bases. The CDR3 is 18 residues long. The CDR3 loop reads CASSQDGEATMRSDTQYF. In DNA, the CDR3 is TGTGCCAGCAGCCAAGATGGTGAGGCCACAATGAGGTCAGATACGCAGTATTTT.

CDR3 loop: CASSSTEYVGGELFF. The CDR3 coding sequence is TGTGCCAGCAGCTCAACCGAATACGTAGGCGGGGAGCTGTTTTTT. The chain has TRBV7-8 and TRBJ2-2; the D is unclear. V was shortened by 4 bases and J by 7 bases, with 16 bases between the two germline ends. The CDR3 loop spans 15 amino acids. Germline-derived CDR1 and CDR2 are SGHVS and FQNEAQ.

This clonotype was detected only a few times. The chain combines TRBV28 with TRBJ2-3; D unclear. V dropped 5 bases and J dropped 2 bases, with 17 bases sitting between them. Germline V gene data show CDR1 as MDHEN and CDR2 as SYDVKM. The CDR3 spans 16 residues. The CDR3 nucleotides are TGTGCCAGCAGTCCACACGGGTCGGGCGTCACAGATACGCAGTATTTT. Its translation: CASSPHGSGVTDTQYF.

This clonotype appeared a few times. The genes are TRBV6-5 and TRBJ2-5, with 9 bases lining up with TRBD1. Germline-derived CDR1 and CDR2 are MNHEY and SVGAGI. CDR3 length: 14 residues. V lost 5 bases and J lost 2; bases outside the gene matches: 3. The CDR3 is CASSPGTGQETQYF. In nucleotides, the CDR3 is TGTGCCAGCAGTCCCGGGACAGGGCAAGAGACCCAGTACTTC.

This CDR3 is CASRRTSGSNNEQYF. The CDR3 bases are TGTGCCAGCAGGCGAACTAGCGGGTCCAACAATGAGCAGTACTTC. The V gene is TRBV7-9, the J gene TRBJ2-5; 9 bases are shared with TRBD2. The germline V gene encodes CDR1 SEHNR and CDR2 FQNEAQ (reference sequence). V was clipped by 6 bases and J by 11 bases; unmatched bases: 16. The CDR3 sequence is 15 residues long.

J is TRBJ1-2 and V is TRBV6-2 or TRBV6-3; 8 nucleotides line up with TRBD1. The CDR3 covers 15 residues. Germline trimming cut 0 bases from V and 3 bases from J; bases unmatched to any gene: 3. Germline-derived CDR1 and CDR2 are MNHEY and SVGEGT. CDR3 DNA sequence: TGTGCCAGCAGTTACTCGGACAGGGTGTACTATGGCTACACCTTC. As protein: CASSYSDRVYYGYTF.

The rearrangement links TRBV12-3 or TRBV12-4 to TRBJ2-5; the match to TRBD1 covers 9 bases. The V segment lost 6 bases and the J segment 11 bases; nucleotides outside the gene matches: 13. CDR3 size: 14 residues. The CDR3 sequence: CASRGQGDNNEQYF. The CDR3 nucleotides read TGTGCCAGCAGGGGACAGGGCGATAACAATGAGCAGTACTTC.

The chain couples TRBV7-2 to TRBJ2-5; D ambiguous. From germline, CDR1 is SGHTA and CDR2 FQGNSA. With 8 bases removed from V and 5 bases from J, the gap between germline ends came to 12 bases. The CDR3 length is 12 residues. CDR3 loop: CASRASSETQYF. CDR3 coding DNA: TGTGCCAGCCGGGCCTCATCGGAGACCCAGTACTTC.

This clonotype turned up a few times. This chain joins TRBV11-2 and TRBJ1-1, with unresolved D. The V gene's germline CDR1 is SGHAT and CDR2 FQNNGV. Trimming pared 3 bases from V and 4 bases from J, leaving 9 bases between. The CDR3 is 13 residues long. CDR3 sequence (DNA): TGTGCCAGCAGCTTCGCGTACGGCACTGAAGCTTTCTTT. Translating it yields CASSFAYGTEAFF.

This clonotype has more than one count but fewer than ten. The chain joins TRBV21-1 to TRBJ2-5; the table's TRBD2 call for D was not verified on the DNA. TRBV21-1 is labeled a pseudogene. The CDR3 is made up of 14 amino acids. For the CDR3, the DNA is TGTGCCAGCAGCAAAGAGGAGGGCCAAGAGACCCAGTACTTC. Residues: CASSKEEGQETQYF.

Written as DNA, the CDR3 is TGCGCCAGCAGCCAAGATCTTGGGGCGCTTGAAGCTTTCTTT. As protein: CASSQDLGALEAFF. J is TRBJ1-1 and V is TRBV4-3, with D possibly being TRBD1 (5 bases). Germline CDR1 is LGHNA and CDR2 is YSLEER. Trimming shortened V by 0 bases and J by 7 bases, and 12 bases separated the two germline ends. The CDR3 has 14 amino acids.

This clonotype was detected only once. This rearrangement joins TRBV28 to TRBJ2-3; D call uncertain. V was cut by 6 bases and J by 2 bases, with 12 bases left in between. This CDR3 is built from 14 residues. The germline gives CDR1 MDHEN, CDR2 SYDVKM. CDR3 amino acids: CASRGRHPTDTQYF. Written as DNA, the CDR3 is TGTGCCAGCAGGGGCAGGCATCCCACAGATACGCAGTATTTT.

The V gene is TRBV4-3, the J gene TRBJ2-7; TRBD1 might be the D (5 bases). The CDR3 length is 15 residues. Germline loops: CDR1 LGHNA, CDR2 YSLEER. V lost 6 bases, J lost 1 base, and 16 bases lay in between. The CDR3 region is CASSLTGNPSYEQYF. Here the CDR3 DNA reads TGCGCCAGCAGTCTAACAGGCAATCCATCCTACGAGCAGTACTTC.

This clonotype has more than one count but fewer than ten. V usage is TRBV5-1 and J usage is TRBJ1-1; D is undetermined. The germline CDR1 and CDR2 sequences are SGHRS and YFSETQ. The length of the CDR3 is 16 residues. Trimming pared 3 bases from V and 4 bases from J, leaving 19 bases between. For the CDR3, the DNA is TGCGCCAGCAGCTCGGTTGTGGTGGGGTTTAGCACTGAAGCTTTCTTT. This gives the protein CASSSVVVGFSTEAFF.